This T cell receptor (beta chain) was identified during a study of T cells in Graves' hyperthyroidism and ophthalmopathy. To note about this clonotype: Its antigen remains unknown.

Germline CDR1 and CDR2: SGHDN and FVKESK. There are 16 residues in the CDR3. Trimming took off 2 bases at V and 1 base at J, with 13 bases between the two ends. The study, taken as a whole, reports: Blood also showed most of the thyroid clonotypes that were expanded above 0.001.

The TCR beta CDR3 regions underwent amplification using RNA transcripts as the source. The HTBI primer set drove a first-round RT-PCR of the TCR CDR3. MiXCR, run by TCRdb on the multiplex PCR reads, gives a single entry per CDR3 protein. The sample yields some 400,000 distinct CDR3 sequences, roughly 12% seen once. This clonotype was sampled from a young man with Graves' hyperthyroidism that later progressed to Graves' ophthalmopathy. The chain employs TRBV14 and TRBJ2-3; TRBD1 might be the D (6 bases). Input material: blood. This CDR3 reads CASSQQSRGGTDTQYF. CDR3 nucleotide sequence: TGTGCCAGCAGCCAACAATCCAGGGGAGGCACAGATACGCAGTATTTT.